Following are 16 T cell receptor beta chains from one sample sequenced in a study of cytomegalovirus exposure and HLA in healthy donors. Both 60 Vbeta primers and 13 Jbeta primers went into the PCR. Assay used: immunoSEQ multiplex PCR; TCRdb lists only in-frame clones, some missing. The sample table sets out tens of thousands of clones. The sequencing sample was made of PBMCs. The receptors originated from a girl aged 5 to 17 in good health and CMV-seropositive.

This rearrangement joins TRBV9 to TRBJ1-4, with TRBD1 identical over 11 bases. Germline values: CDR1 SGDLS, CDR2 YYNGEE. This CDR3 region has 14 residues. Germline trimming cut 3 bases from V and 7 bases from J; bases unmatched to any gene: 2. The CDR3 reads CASSAGQGGEKLFF. The CDR3 DNA reads as TGTGCCAGCAGCGCGGGACAGGGGGGTGAAAAACTGTTTTTT.

The rearrangement links TRBV30 to TRBJ2-5; possible D gene TRBD1, 6 bases. Germline V CDR1 and CDR2: GTSNPN, SVGIG (reference sequence). Trimming stripped 5 bases from V and 2 bases from J, with 12 bases between. The CDR3 runs to 13 residues. CDR3 protein: CAWGRGPQETQYF. CDR3 sequence (DNA): TGTGCCTGGGGCAGGGGCCCGCAAGAGACCCAGTACTTC.

The chain has TRBV2 and TRBJ1-6; TRBD1 agrees at 8 bases. The CDR3 sequence is 15 residues long. The V gene end was trimmed by 3 bases and the J gene end by 4 bases; junction bases not matched to a gene: 2. Germline CDR1 SNHLY, CDR2 FYNNEI. CDR3 DNA: TGTGCCAGCAGTGACGGACAGGGATATAATTCACCCCTCCACTTT. Translating gives CASSDGQGYNSPLHF. The variable domain in full, with the rest retrieved from reference TRBV2 and TRBJ1-6, is EPEVTQTPSHQVTQMGQEVILRCVPISNHLYFYWYRQILGQKVEFLVSFYNNEISEKSEIFDDQFSVERPDGSNFTLKIRSTKLEDSAMYFCASSDGQGYNSPLHFGNGTRLTVT.

This chain joins TRBV5-1 and TRBJ1-2; D is possibly TRBD1 (5 bases). The CDR3 is 14 residues long. The germline V and J ends were trimmed by 8 bases and 2 bases, with 16 bases remaining between them. From germline, CDR1 is SGHRS and CDR2 YFSETQ. CDR3 sequence (DNA): TGCGCCAGTTCTCCAGGGTCCGCAAACTATGGCTACACCTTC. It specifies CASSPGSANYGYTF.

The V call is TRBV4-1, the J call TRBJ1-4; D unclear. Trimming took 3 bases from V and 4 from J, leaving 9 bases between them. CDR1 and CDR2 (germline): MGHRA, YSYEKL. The CDR3 extends over 14 amino acids. The CDR3 DNA sequence: TGCGCCAGCAGCCAGGGGAGACTTAATGAAAAACTGTTTTTT. This sequence encodes CASSQGRLNEKLFF.

The chain links TRBV15 to TRBJ1-3; D is unresolved. Germline V gives CDR1 LNHNV, CDR2 YYDKDF (reference sequence). V was cut by 3 bases and J by 8 bases, with 20 bases left in between. The CDR3 consists of 16 residues. The CDR3 nucleotides read TGTGCCACCAGCAGGTCGCCCCTGGGAGGGAACCACACCATATATTTT. Translation: CATSRSPLGGNHTIYF.

Comments on this clone: This specimen includes other DNA sequences encoding the same CDR3. CDR3 sequence reads: CASHSPGAKNIQYF. CDR3 nucleotide sequence: TGTGCCAGCCATAGTCCCGGAGCTAAAAACATTCAGTACTTC. This chain uses TRBV6-5 with TRBJ2-4; D remains unclear. V lost 8 bases and J 4 bases, leaving 15 bases between the germline ends. Germline V gives CDR1 MNHEY, CDR2 SVGAGI. This CDR3 is built from 14 residues.

This chain links TRBV4-3 with TRBJ1-1, with TRBD1 as a possible D gene (5 bases). Per the germline V gene, CDR1 is LGHNA and CDR2 is YSLEER. The CDR3 runs to 14 residues. V lost 0 bases and J lost 3, with 8 bases in between. CDR3 nucleotides: TGCGCCAGCAGCCAAGACCCGGGGGACACTGAAGCTTTCTTT. This encodes CASSQDPGDTEAFF.

V and J are TRBV18 and TRBJ2-5; D gene uncertain. Germline-derived CDR1 and CDR2 are KGHSH and LQKENI. Trimming stripped 2 bases from V and 5 bases from J, with 12 bases between. The CDR3 extends over 14 amino acids. CDR3 sequence (DNA): TGTGCCAGCTCACCAGAAAACAGCCGGGAGACCCAGTACTTC. This encodes CASSPENSRETQYF.

This rearrangement joins TRBV6-5 to TRBJ2-1; 11 nucleotides agree with TRBD2. V was pared by 4 bases and J by 4 bases, with 3 bases of the junction left unmatched. Germline V CDR1 and CDR2: MNHEY, SVGAGI. The CDR3 consists of 15 residues. The CDR3, as DNA: TGTGCCAGCAGTTTTTCTAGCGGGGGGTACAATGAGCAGTTCTTC. This sequence encodes CASSFSSGGYNEQFF.

This chain joins TRBV5-4 and TRBJ1-6; 9 positions match TRBD1. The germline V gene has CDR1 SGHNT and CDR2 YYREEE (reference sequence). The CDR3 has 15 residues. With 2 bases clipped from V and 7 bases from J, the junction kept 4 bases outside the gene matches. The CDR3 protein is CASSFPGQGNSPLHF. The CDR3 nucleotides are TGTGCCAGCAGCTTTCCGGGACAGGGAAATTCACCCCTCCACTTT.

The chain couples TRBV14 to TRBJ1-1; TRBD1 agrees at 8 bases. Germline-derived CDR1 and CDR2 are SGHDN and FVKESK. Trimming took 6 bases from V and 8 from J; bases not matched to a gene: 8. This CDR3 has 13 amino acids. The CDR3 DNA follows: TGTGCCAGCAGGCAGACAGGGGCGGGAGAAGCTTTCTTT. It codes for CASRQTGAGEAFF.

The V call is TRBV5-1, the J call TRBJ1-2; 9 bases agree with TRBD1. The CDR3 length is 15 residues. With 4 bases clipped from V and 4 bases from J, the junction kept 8 bases outside the gene matches. Germline V lookup: CDR1 SGHRS, CDR2 YFSETQ. The CDR3 is CASSAQQGAGYGYTF. CDR3 DNA sequence: TGCGCCAGCAGCGCACAACAGGGGGCCGGCTATGGCTACACCTTC.

The V call is TRBV9, the J call TRBJ2-1; TRBD2 aligns across 13 bases. The length of the CDR3 is 15 residues. Trimming at V came to 0 bases and at J to 7 bases, leaving 1 base not matched to a gene. Germline CDR1 reads SGDLS; CDR2 reads YYNGEE. The CDR3 nucleotides are TGTGCCAGCAGCGTAGGGGGACTAGCGGGGAATGAGCAGTTCTTC. Amino acid sequence: CASSVGGLAGNEQFF.

This chain joins TRBV5-6 and TRBJ2-3; 10 bases fit TRBD2. CDR3 length equals 16 residues. Looked up from germline, CDR1 is SGHDT and CDR2 is YYEEEE. V lost 2 bases and J lost 2; bases outside the gene matches: 5. Written as DNA, the CDR3 is TGTGCCAGCAGCTTTAAACTAGCGGGGTCCACAGATACGCAGTATTTT. Translation: CASSFKLAGSTDTQYF.

V gene TRBV4-3 combines with J gene TRBJ2-2; 11 bases line up with TRBD2. From germline, CDR1 is LGHNA and CDR2 YSLEER. Unmatched junction bases numbered 2, after V lost 4 bases and J lost 7 bases. The CDR3 is 14 residues long. This chain's CDR3 is CASSLAGGGGELFF. In DNA form, the CDR3 reads TGCGCCAGCAGCCTAGCGGGGGGGGGCGGGGAGCTGTTTTTT.